A selection of T cell receptor beta chains follows, all from one sample in a study of T cells in Graves' hyperthyroidism and ophthalmopathy. TCRdb re-derived calls from the multiplex PCR reads in MiXCR, one entry per CDR3 protein. The table lists hundreds of thousands of distinct CDR3 sequences, 18% of them singletons. Input material: blood. The receptor source for this set is a woman aged 45 to 65 with Graves' hyperthyroidism that later progressed to Graves' ophthalmopathy. CDR3s include the opening cysteine and the closing phenylalanine or tryptophan. A row's size may be missing; if present it is once, few, many or a size class.

clone size | J gene | V gene | CDR3 protein
NA | TRBJ1-1 | TRBV5-8 | CASSNLDSPNTEAFF
NA | TRBJ1-6 | TRBV5-1 | CASSFNPAGTENSPLHF
NA | TRBJ1-2 | TRBV7-9 | CASSFGDRVNYGYTF
few | TRBJ1-3 | TRBV5-1 | CASSSERAGNTIYF
few | TRBJ1-4 | TRBV3-1 | CASSQVSHNEKLFF
NA | TRBJ1-5 | TRBV20-1 | CSAGKTGGGSNQPQHF
NA | TRBJ2-1 | TRBV3-1 | CASSQVLAGGPYNEQFF
many | TRBJ2-1 | TRBV11-2 | CASSLGRTAGGLYNEQFF
few | TRBJ2-6 | TRBV6-2/TRBV6-3 | CASSHGGGRFSGANVLTF
NA | TRBJ2-3 | TRBV5-1 | CASSSTSAPTDTQYF
NA | TRBJ2-4 | TRBV19 | CASRGTGFDIQYF
few | TRBJ2-1 | TRBV12-3/TRBV12-4 | CASTVSSRSNEQFF
NA | TRBJ1-5 | TRBV7-8 | CASSLETDNQPQHF
few | TRBJ2-2 | TRBV7-9 | CASSLTGGIATGELFF
NA | TRBJ1-2 | TRBV27 | CASRDRVVHGYTF
NA | TRBJ2-1 | TRBV7-2 | CASSLGSAGGFLAYNEQFF
many | TRBJ2-2 | TRBV11-3 | CASSFGQGANTGELFF
NA | TRBJ1-2 | TRBV10-3 | CAISEADLNYGYTF
NA | TRBJ2-2 | TRBV20-1 | CSAAVPGTGELFF
NA | TRBJ2-1 | TRBV5-1 | CASSKGLAGEGWLKTLSDEQFF
NA | TRBJ1-2 | TRBV20-1 | CSATLRDTRKDGYTF
many | TRBJ1-2 | TRBV27 | CASRAPGDKGFGYTF
once | TRBJ2-1 | TRBV24-1 | CATSDLGYEQFF
NA | TRBJ2-1 | TRBV6-1 | CASTREVTYNEQFF
NA | TRBJ1-4 | TRBV7-6 | CASSLGPDGGEKLFF
many | TRBJ1-4 | TRBV7-9 | CASSLASTGPVEKLFF
NA | TRBJ2-2 | TRBV6-1 | CASTERLAGGPFTGELFF
few | TRBJ1-5 | TRBV6-1 | CASRAGQGSNQPQHF
NA | TRBJ2-2 | TRBV3-1 | CASSQGPANTGGLFF
NA | TRBJ2-7 | TRBV14 | CASSQGTDYYEQYF
NA | TRBJ2-3 | TRBV7-2 | CASSWGLAGEADTQYF
NA | TRBJ1-5 | TRBV4-2 | CASSQAIDGSNQPQHF
few | TRBJ2-7 | TRBV7-9 | CASTPGGSGSEQYF
few | TRBJ2-5 | TRBV7-8 | CASSSQIGTEYQETQYF
few | TRBJ1-5 | TRBV7-9 | CASSYQEKPQHF
many | TRBJ2-1 | TRBV2 | CASSGRDRVYNEQFF